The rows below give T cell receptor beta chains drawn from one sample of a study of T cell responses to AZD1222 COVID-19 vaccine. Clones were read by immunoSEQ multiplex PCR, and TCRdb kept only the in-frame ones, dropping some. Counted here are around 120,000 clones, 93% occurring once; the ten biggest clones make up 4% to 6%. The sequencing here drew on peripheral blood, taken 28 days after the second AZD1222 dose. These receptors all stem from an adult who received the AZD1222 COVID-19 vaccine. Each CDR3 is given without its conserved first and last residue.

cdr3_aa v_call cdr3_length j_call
ASSRGDGSGNTIY TRBV3-1/TRBV3-2 13 TRBJ1-3
ASSWTGRSYT TRBV7-9 10 TRBJ1-2
ASSYSTGDAEAF TRBV6-5 12 TRBJ1-1
ASSFVRGYEQY TRBV12-3/TRBV12-4 11 TRBJ2-7
ASSFDRVPYGYT TRBV5-6 12 TRBJ1-2
ASSFSGRDTEAF TRBV5-1 12 TRBJ1-1
ASSFGQGSNEQF TRBV5-4 12 TRBJ2-1
ASGRGPNQPQH TRBV27 11 TRBJ1-5
ASSPGQGRHTEAF TRBV7-2 13 TRBJ1-1
ASSLGSLETQY TRBV28 11 TRBJ2-5
ASSPVTSGRSDTQY TRBV5-1 14 TRBJ2-3
SVEGARTGVLSYGYT TRBV29-1 15 TRBJ1-2
ASSPGGTGGENGYT TRBV18 14 TRBJ1-2
AWSQAAKETQY TRBV30 11 TRBJ2-5
AIAPRVLQNTEAF TRBV6-5 13 TRBJ1-1
ASSLARGRGSTDTQY TRBV7-6 15 TRBJ2-3
ASGLGQVDDGELF TRBV12-5 13 TRBJ2-2
ASRAGTGVSYEQY TRBV5-1 13 TRBJ2-7
ASSYGSVQETQY TRBV6-5 12 TRBJ2-5
ASSDREGDTQY TRBV11-2 11 TRBJ2-3
AWRDRRDTQY TRBV30 10 TRBJ2-3
ATPGPRDTQY TRBV9 10 TRBJ2-3
ASTGGRVYNEQF TRBV27 12 TRBJ2-1
AISESMTGATEAF TRBV10-3 13 TRBJ1-1
ASSILAGGDTQY TRBV27 12 TRBJ2-3
ASSVGDRGGTEAF TRBV19 13 TRBJ1-1
ASSLSPAHNSPLH TRBV7-2 13 TRBJ1-6
ASSLLGQGDEQF TRBV18 12 TRBJ2-1
ASSYLRFPHEQY TRBV6-2/TRBV6-3 12 TRBJ2-7
ASSEEVWLAEYNEQF TRBV6-1 15 TRBJ2-1
ASSQDWGYEQF TRBV4-3 11 TRBJ2-1
ASGSSGRAYNEQF TRBV12-5 13 TRBJ2-1
ATSRDYSLGETQY TRBV15 13 TRBJ2-5
ASSILDSNQPQH TRBV19 12 TRBJ1-5
ASSLGSLRYNEQF TRBV7-9 13 TRBJ2-1
SVGTVNTEAF TRBV29-1 10 TRBJ1-1
ASSLVGVASTDTQY TRBV7-8 14 TRBJ2-3
ASTQGDAKAF TRBV6-5 10 TRBJ1-1
ASRRDIGRNTEAF TRBV10-2 13 TRBJ1-1
ASSRTESYEQY TRBV12-3/TRBV12-4 11 TRBJ2-7
ASSQDDNRGPYEQY TRBV4-1 14 TRBJ2-7
ASSYFPSWGTEAF TRBV6-5 13 TRBJ1-1
ASSGGQRYNYGYT TRBV19 13 TRBJ1-2
ASSDPAGADYGYT TRBV25-1 13 TRBJ1-2
ASSYGQGGNQPQH TRBV6-5 13 TRBJ1-5
ASGPQGANYEQY TRBV12-5 12 TRBJ2-7
ASSSEGHHYEQY TRBV5-6 12 TRBJ2-7
ASSVEGSGRQTLF TRBV9 13 TRBJ2-2
ASSQESRSGRAGDTQY TRBV3-1/TRBV3-2 16 TRBJ2-3
ASSPGQGASDTQY TRBV11-3 13 TRBJ2-3
ASSLQGAQGYT TRBV5-1 11 TRBJ1-2
ASGSSMNTEAF TRBV2 11 TRBJ1-1
ASSLGVYQPQH TRBV27 11 TRBJ1-5